These 13 T cell receptor beta chains were all obtained from the same sample, sequenced in a study of shared clonotypes between healthy human individuals. Sequencing was performed with immunoSEQ multiplex PCR; in TCRdb, only in-frame clones are kept and a portion is missing. Of about half a million clones in the sample, 81% were seen once. What was sequenced was PBMCs. These receptors were taken from a woman aged 40 to 55 in good health. Some clones in this sample may be carry-over from other donors' samples.

As regards this clone: A single base is all that separates this from a far larger clone, so a read error is likely. This chain connects TRBV10-3 to TRBJ1-1; no reliable D call. With 2 bases removed from V and 6 bases from J, the gap between germline ends came to 19 bases. CDR1 is ENHRY and CDR2 is SYGVKD in the germline V gene. The CDR3 is made up of 16 amino acids. CDR3 protein: CAISEPRGIGSAEAFF. In nucleotides, the CDR3 is TGTGCCATCAGTGAGCCTCGGGGTATAGGTTCGGCTGAAGCTTTCTTT.

This clone was seen just once. A far larger clone is one nucleotide away, so this likely arose from a read error. Other DNA sequences in the same sample also yield this CDR3. This chain connects TRBV11-2 to TRBJ2-7; the D gene is possibly TRBD1 (6 bases). Germline V lookup: CDR1 SGHAT, CDR2 FQNNGV. The CDR3 has 12 residues. The CDR3 here is CASSQGSYEQYF. The CDR3 bases are TGTGCCAGCAGCCAGGGGTCATACGAGCAGTACTTT. Drawing the rest from reference TRBV11-2 and TRBJ2-7, the complete variable domain is EAGVAQSPRYKIIEKRQSVAFWCNPISGHATLYWYQQILGQGPKLLIQFQNNGVVDDSQLPKDRFSAERLKGVDSTLKIQPAKLEDSAVYLCASSQGSYEQYFGPGTRLTVT.

J is TRBJ2-7 and V is TRBV7-2; TRBD2 is a possible D gene (5 bases). The CDR3 has 15 residues. V lost 2 bases and J 0 bases, leaving 11 bases between the germline ends. Germline CDR1 SGHTA, CDR2 FQGNSA. In DNA, the CDR3 is TGTGCCAGCAGCTTAACTAGTACGGGCTCCTACGAGCAGTACTTC. Protein: CASSLTSTGSYEQYF.

V is TRBV2 and J is TRBJ1-1; weak D call: TRBD1 (6 bases). The V end lost 2 bases, the J end lost 4 bases, and 14 bases lay between the germline ends. Looked up from germline, CDR1 is SNHLY and CDR2 is FYNNEI. CDR3 length: 15 residues. In DNA form, the CDR3 reads TGTGCCAGCAGTGAACAACAGGGAATTGTCACTGAAGCTTTCTTT. It yields the protein CASSEQQGIVTEAFF.

A word on this clone: It differs at one base from a far larger clone, so likely a read error. Other DNA sequences of this sample code for an identical CDR3. The J gene is TRBJ1-5, the V gene TRBV30, with 8 bases fitting TRBD1. Looked up from germline, CDR1 is GTSNPN and CDR2 is SVGIG (reference sequence). The CDR3 runs to 15 residues. CDR3 sequence: CAWSVGAGGGQPQHF. CDR3 in DNA: TGTGCCTGGAGTGTCGGGGCAGGGGGCGGTCAGCCACAGCATTTT.

The V call is TRBV11-3, the J call TRBJ1-1, with D possibly matching TRBD1 (5 bases). Trimming stripped 3 bases from V and 5 bases from J, with 13 bases between. CDR3 length equals 14 residues. Looked up from germline, CDR1 is SGHNT and CDR2 is YENEEA. The DNA for the CDR3 is TGTGCCAGCAGCTTTTCAGGGCAGGGAACTGAAGCTTTCTTT. Protein product: CASSFSGQGTEAFF.

This clone was recorded once. J is TRBJ1-5 and V is TRBV2; TRBD1 matches at 8 bases. CDR3 length equals 13 residues. V shed 7 bases, J shed 5 bases, and the junction held 4 bases outside the gene matches. Germline lookup yields CDR1 SNHLY and CDR2 FYNNEI. The chain's CDR3 is CASMDRVDQPQHF. The DNA for the CDR3 is TGTGCCAGCATGGACAGGGTGGATCAGCCCCAGCATTTT.

J is TRBJ2-7 and V is TRBV7-9; tentatively, D is TRBD1 (8 bases). V dropped 5 bases and J dropped 5 bases, with 16 bases sitting between them. There are 14 residues in the CDR3. CDR1 is SEHNR and CDR2 is FQNEAQ in the germline V gene (reference sequence). The CDR3 nucleotides are TGTGCCAGCAGCATACGGACAGGGAGGGACGAGCAGTACTTC. This sequence encodes CASSIRTGRDEQYF.

The V call is TRBV7-2, the J call TRBJ2-3; the D is unclear. V lost 2 bases to trimming and J lost 1 base, with 7 bases between them. There are 14 residues in the CDR3. CDR1 and CDR2 (germline): SGHTA, FQGNSA. CDR3 region: CASSLLPGTDTQYF. The CDR3 DNA follows: TGTGCCAGCAGCTTACTCCCGGGCACAGATACGCAGTATTTT.

The rearrangement uses TRBV27 and TRBJ1-1, with 9 positions matching TRBD1. Germline V lookup: CDR1 MNHEY, CDR2 SMNVEV (reference sequence). Trimming took 7 bases from V and 5 from J; bases not matched to a gene: 11. This CDR3 contains 15 residues. As DNA, the CDR3 is TGTGCCAGCAATCCGGGACAGGGTGGACGGACTGAAGCTTTCTTT. Translated, it gives CASNPGQGGRTEAFF.

This clone has only one observation. The chain recombines TRBV5-1 with TRBJ2-5, with TRBD2 matching 9 bases. The germline V gene has CDR1 SGHRS and CDR2 YFSETQ. V shed 4 bases and J 4 bases; nucleotides not matched to a gene: 8. This CDR3 is built from 15 residues. CDR3 sequence: CASSLTGTSRETQYF. In nucleotides, the CDR3 is TGCGCCAGCAGCCTAACCGGGACTAGCCGAGAGACCCAGTACTTC.

This clone came up a few times. The rearrangement uses TRBV7-3 and TRBJ2-2; no definite D call. The CDR3 sequence is 14 residues long. Germline CDR1 and CDR2: SGHTA and FQGTGA. V lost 1 base and J lost 6, with 9 bases in between. The CDR3 sequence is CASSLNPGPGELFF. The CDR3 DNA reads TGTGCCAGCAGCTTAAACCCGGGCCCCGGGGAGCTGTTTTTT.

This clone has at least ten counts. Other nucleotide sequences from this sample produce the same CDR3. J is TRBJ2-7 and V is TRBV7-8; perhaps TRBD1 as D (6 bases). The germline CDR1 and CDR2 sequences are SGHVS and FQNEAQ. CDR3 length: 14 amino acids. The V end lost 3 bases, the J end lost 0 bases, and 9 bases lay between the germline ends. The CDR3 protein is CASSLRTDSYEQYF. The CDR3, as DNA: TGTGCCAGCAGCTTGAGGACAGACTCCTACGAGCAGTACTTC.